This T cell receptor beta chain emerged from a study of OX40 agonist ivuxolimab in advanced cancers. Across the whole study: Hepatocellular carcinoma, melanoma, renal cell or head and neck cancer occurred in dose-escalation patients.

The ends lost 5 bases at V and 3 bases at J; junction bases unmatched: 4. The CDR3 contains 14 residues. CDR1 and CDR2 from the germline V gene are SGHTA and FQGTGA. Researchers took blood at baseline, on cycle 4 day 1, and on cycle 7 day 1. TCRdb keeps only in-frame clones here, not all; method: immunoSEQ multiplex PCR. The sample lists about 69,000 clones; approximately 89% were seen once. The sequenced sample was CD4+ or CD8+ T cells sorted from blood, obtained in a trial of the OX40 agonist ivuxolimab. This receptor was obtained from an adult with an advanced solid tumor such as melanoma, head and neck, liver or kidney cancer. The chain combines TRBV7-3 with TRBJ2-1, with 7 bases fitting TRBD1. The CDR3 loop reads CASSRQGLYNEQFF. As DNA, the CDR3 is TGTGCCAGCAGCCGACAGGGCCTCTACAATGAGCAGTTCTTC.